This T cell receptor (beta chain) was sequenced during a study of blood T cell repertoires in COVID-19. Study at large: Whether acute or convalescent, the COVID-19 samples came from the United States, Italy and Spain.

Clones were read by immunoSEQ multiplex PCR, and TCRdb kept only the in-frame ones, dropping some. Found here are 150,000 or so clones, approximately 91% of them singletons; the top ten hold over 2%. The CDR3 spans 15 residues. CDR1 is SGHVS and CDR2 is FQNEAQ in the germline V gene. V shed 3 bases and J shed 2 bases, with 13 bases lying between them. The sequence was obtained from a human donor in a cohort sampled during active COVID-19. The sequenced sample was peripheral blood. The chain joins TRBV7-8 to TRBJ1-1; D not resolved. The chain's CDR3 is CASSFMMGSNTEAFF. CDR3 bases: TGTGCCAGCAGCTTTATGATGGGCTCCAACACTGAAGCTTTCTTT.